What follows are 6 T cell receptor beta chains derived from one specimen sequenced in a study of T cell responses to AZD1222 COVID-19 vaccine. Profiling relied on immunoSEQ multiplex PCR, and the TCRdb table lists in-frame clones only, not all of them. The sample lists about 140,000 clones; 85% to 95% were seen once. Specimen: peripheral blood, collected on day 0 of AZD1222 vaccination. These receptors originate from an adult in good health.

This chain links TRBV6-1 with TRBJ2-3, with D possibly TRBD2 on 6 matching bases. Trimming left V 1 base short and J 1 base short, with 9 bases between. The CDR3 has 15 residues. The germline CDR1 and CDR2 sequences are MNHNS and SASEGT. The CDR3 DNA reads as TGTGCCAGCAGTGAAGTGGGAGGAGGCACAGATACGCAGTATTTT. This sequence encodes CASSEVGGGTDTQYF.

The rearrangement uses TRBV2 and TRBJ2-5; 7 bases are shared with TRBD1. The CDR3 loop spans 13 amino acids. Looked up from germline, CDR1 is SNHLY and CDR2 is FYNNEI. CDR3 in DNA: TGTGCTATCGGGGACAGCCACCAAGAGACCCAGTACTTC. As protein: CAIGDSHQETQYF.

This chain connects TRBV5-6 to TRBJ1-1; D call uncertain. V was cut by 0 bases and J by 1 base, with 13 bases left in between. The CDR3 spans 16 residues. Germline lookup yields CDR1 SGHDT and CDR2 YYEEEE. CDR3 in amino acids: CASSLVGGAANTEAFF. CDR3 DNA: TGTGCCAGCAGCTTGGTGGGCGGTGCAGCGAACACTGAAGCTTTCTTT.

The chain has TRBV21-1 and TRBJ1-2. TRBV21-1 is annotated as a pseudogene. This CDR3 has 16 amino acids. Here the CDR3 reads CASSKAQGRGNYGYTF. The CDR3 bases are TGTGCCAGCAGCAAAGCGCAGGGCCGGGGAAACTATGGCTACACCTTC.

This sequence joins TRBV7-2 and TRBJ2-1; 10 nucleotides line up with TRBD2. CDR3 size: 16 residues. Germline loops: CDR1 SGHTA, CDR2 FQGNSA. The trim removed 2 bases at V and 7 bases at J, leaving 8 bases unmatched. As DNA, the CDR3 is TGTGCCAGCAGCTTATATACCAGCGGGGGGGCAAATGAGCAGTTCTTC. Its protein is CASSLYTSGGANEQFF.

This chain joins TRBV28 and TRBJ1-5; D is uncertain. CDR3 length equals 15 residues. Germline values: CDR1 MDHEN, CDR2 SYDVKM. Trimming pared 4 bases from V and 4 bases from J, leaving 14 bases between. The CDR3 here is CASSSLLGGNQPQHF. The CDR3 DNA reads as TGTGCCAGCAGTTCCCTTTTGGGCGGTAATCAGCCCCAGCATTTT.